The text below deals with one T cell receptor beta chain. The data stem from a study of blood T cell repertoires in COVID-19. The assay was immunoSEQ multiplex PCR, and TCRdb's table has in-frame clones only and misses some. The table has under 450,000 clones, about nine tenths seen once. With V trimmed by 3 bases and J by 8 bases, 6 bases remained unmatched. Germline V CDR1 and CDR2: SGHRS, YFSETQ. CDR3 size: 14 residues. The clonotype comes from a woman aged 50 to 65 with COVID-19, enrolled during active disease. Sequencing was done on a sample of peripheral blood. The chain has TRBV5-1 and TRBJ1-4, with 8 bases lining up with TRBD1. In DNA, the CDR3 is TGCGCCAGCAGCTCACAGGGGGATGGGGAAAAACTGTTTTTT. Protein sequence: CASSSQGDGEKLFF. The full variable domain, rest sourced from reference TRBV5-1 and TRBJ1-4, is KAGVTQTPRYLIKTRGQQVTLSCSPISGHRSVSWYQQTPGQGLQFLFEYFSETQRNKGNFPGRFSGRQFSNSRSEMNVSTLELGDSALYLCASSSQGDGEKLFFGSGTQLSVL.